This T cell receptor (beta chain) appears in the sequencing data of a study of regulatory and conventional T cells in RAG deficiency. CDR3 length: 14 residues. Germline V CDR1 and CDR2: LNHDA, SQIVND (reference sequence). The J segment lost 6 bases and the V segment lost 7 bases, leaving 11 bases of the junction unmatched. Sequenced by immunoSEQ multiplex PCR; TCRdb stores in-frame clones only, minus some. The sample lists about 9,100 clones, 90% to 95% occurring once. Genomic DNA came from blood conventional CD4+ T cells gated CD25-low CD127-high. This clone was picked up one time. What it binds is not known. Study-wide findings and caveats: Compared with controls, unique Treg TCR beta sequences dropped around 100-fold in Omenn syndrome and CID/AS.

This chain connects TRBV19 to TRBJ2-5; 7 positions match TRBD1. This receptor was identified in a human donor with RAG deficiency presenting as severe combined immunodeficiency. Source material: CD4+ effector T cells sorted from blood. CDR3: CASNPGTVGQTQYF. The DNA of the CDR3 is TGTGCCAGTAATCCCGGGACAGTGGGACAGACCCAGTACTTC.